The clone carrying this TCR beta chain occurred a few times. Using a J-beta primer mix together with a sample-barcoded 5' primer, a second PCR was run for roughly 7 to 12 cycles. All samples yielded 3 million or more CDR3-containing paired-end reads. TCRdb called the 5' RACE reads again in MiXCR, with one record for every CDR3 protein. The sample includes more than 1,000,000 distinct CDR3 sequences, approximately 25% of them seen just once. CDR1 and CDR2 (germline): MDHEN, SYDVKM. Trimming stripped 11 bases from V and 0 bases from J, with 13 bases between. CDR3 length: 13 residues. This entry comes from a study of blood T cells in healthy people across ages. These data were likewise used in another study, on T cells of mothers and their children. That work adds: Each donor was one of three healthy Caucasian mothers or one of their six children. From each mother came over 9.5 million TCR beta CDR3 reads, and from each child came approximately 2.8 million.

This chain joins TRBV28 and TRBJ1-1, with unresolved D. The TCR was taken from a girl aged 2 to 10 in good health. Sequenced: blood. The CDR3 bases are TGTGCCTCCGGAGGACCTTTGAACACTGAAGCTTTCTTT. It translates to CASGGPLNTEAFF.